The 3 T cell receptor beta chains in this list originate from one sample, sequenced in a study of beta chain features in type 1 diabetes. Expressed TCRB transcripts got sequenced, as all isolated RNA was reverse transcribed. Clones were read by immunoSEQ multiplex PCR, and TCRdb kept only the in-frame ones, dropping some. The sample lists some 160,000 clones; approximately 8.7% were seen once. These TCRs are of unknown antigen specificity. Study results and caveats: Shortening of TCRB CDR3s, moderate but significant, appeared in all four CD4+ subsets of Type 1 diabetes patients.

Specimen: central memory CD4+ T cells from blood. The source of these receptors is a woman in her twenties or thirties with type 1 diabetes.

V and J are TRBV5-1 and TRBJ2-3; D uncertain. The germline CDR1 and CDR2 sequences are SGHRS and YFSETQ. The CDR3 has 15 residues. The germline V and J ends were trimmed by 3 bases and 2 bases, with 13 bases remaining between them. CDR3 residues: CASSSYRSSTDTQYF. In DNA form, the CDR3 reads TGCGCCAGCAGCTCATACCGGAGCTCCACAGATACGCAGTATTTT.

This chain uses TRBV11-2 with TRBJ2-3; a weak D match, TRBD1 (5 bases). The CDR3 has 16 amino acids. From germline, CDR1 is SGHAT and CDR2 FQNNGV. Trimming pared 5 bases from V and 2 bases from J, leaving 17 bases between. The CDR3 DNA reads TGTGCCAGCAGCATACGAACCGACAGCTCCACAGATACGCAGTATTTT. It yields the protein CASSIRTDSSTDTQYF.

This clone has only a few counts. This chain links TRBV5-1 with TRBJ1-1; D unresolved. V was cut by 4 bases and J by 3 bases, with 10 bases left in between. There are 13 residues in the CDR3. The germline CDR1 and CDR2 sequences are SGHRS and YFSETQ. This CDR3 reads CASSTVTDTEAFF. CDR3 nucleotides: TGCGCCAGCAGCACTGTTACTGACACTGAAGCTTTCTTT. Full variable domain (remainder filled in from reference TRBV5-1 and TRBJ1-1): KAGVTQTPRYLIKTRGQQVTLSCSPISGHRSVSWYQQTPGQGLQFLFEYFSETQRNKGNFPGRFSGRQFSNSRSEMNVSTLELGDSALYLCASSTVTDTEAFFGQGTRLTVV.